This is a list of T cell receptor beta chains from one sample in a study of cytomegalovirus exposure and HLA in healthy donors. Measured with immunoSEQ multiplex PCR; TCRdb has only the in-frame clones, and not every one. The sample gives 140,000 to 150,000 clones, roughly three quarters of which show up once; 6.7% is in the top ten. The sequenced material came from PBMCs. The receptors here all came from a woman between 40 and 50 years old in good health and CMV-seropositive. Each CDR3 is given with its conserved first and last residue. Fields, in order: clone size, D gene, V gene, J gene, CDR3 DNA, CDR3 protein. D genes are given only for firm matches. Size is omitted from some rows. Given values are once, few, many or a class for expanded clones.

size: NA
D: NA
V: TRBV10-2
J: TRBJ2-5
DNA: TGCGCCAGCAGTACACAGGGAGGGGAGACCCAGTACTTC
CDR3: CASSTQGGETQYF

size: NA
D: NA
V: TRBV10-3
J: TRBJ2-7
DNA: TGTGCCACCCGGGCCCGACAGGACGAGCAGTACTTC
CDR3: CATRARQDEQYF

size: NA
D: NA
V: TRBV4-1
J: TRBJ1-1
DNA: TGCGCCAGCAGCCAAGATGCGGCCATGAACACTGAAGCTTTCTTT
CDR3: CASSQDAAMNTEAFF

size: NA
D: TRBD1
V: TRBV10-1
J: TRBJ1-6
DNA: TGCGCCAGCAGCTCCCGGGACAGCAATTCACCCCTCCACTTT
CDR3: CASSSRDSNSPLHF

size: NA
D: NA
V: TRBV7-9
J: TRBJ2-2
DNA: TGTGCCAGCAGCTCAGGGACTCCGAACACCGGGGAGCTGTTTTTT
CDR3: CASSSGTPNTGELFF

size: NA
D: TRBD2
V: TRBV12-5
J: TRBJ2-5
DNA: TGTGCTAGTGGCACCGGGACTAGCGGGGGGCAACAAGAGACCCAGTACTTC
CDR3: CASGTGTSGGQQETQYF

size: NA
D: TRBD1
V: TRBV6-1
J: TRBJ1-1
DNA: TGTGCCAGCAGTGATGCATCTGGGACAGGGAACACTGAAGCTTTCTTT
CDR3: CASSDASGTGNTEAFF

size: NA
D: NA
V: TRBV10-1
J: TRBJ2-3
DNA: TGCGCCAGCAGTGAGCCTGGGGCAAGCACAGATACGCAGTATTTT
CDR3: CASSEPGASTDTQYF

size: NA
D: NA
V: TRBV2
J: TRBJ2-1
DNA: TGTGCCAGCAGCGGTCGAGGGGGGGGTGCCTACAATGAGCAGTTCTTC
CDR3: CASSGRGGGAYNEQFF

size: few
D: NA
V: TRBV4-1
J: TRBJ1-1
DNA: TGCGCCAGCAGCCAAGAACAGAACACTGAAGCTTTCTTT
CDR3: CASSQEQNTEAFF

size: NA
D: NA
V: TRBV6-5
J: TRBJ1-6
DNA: TGTGCCAGCAGACGGGAGGGCTATAATTCACCCCTCCACTTT
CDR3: CASRREGYNSPLHF

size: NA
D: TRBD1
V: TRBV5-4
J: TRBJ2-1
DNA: TGTGCCAGCAGCCAGACAGGGGCCAATGAGCAGTTCTTC
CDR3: CASSQTGANEQFF

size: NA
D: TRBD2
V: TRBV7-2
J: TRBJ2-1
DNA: TGTGCCAGCAGGTCTAGCGGGGGGGCAGAAAACAATGAGCAGTTCTTC
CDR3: CASRSSGGAENNEQFF

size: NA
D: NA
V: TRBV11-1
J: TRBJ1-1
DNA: TGTGCCAGCAGCCGAGTGGTAGGGGAAACTGAAGCTTTCTTT
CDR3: CASSRVVGETEAFF

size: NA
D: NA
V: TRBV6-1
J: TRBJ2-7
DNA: TGTGCCAGCAGCAGGGCAGGGAACTACGAGCAGTACTTC
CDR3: CASSRAGNYEQYF

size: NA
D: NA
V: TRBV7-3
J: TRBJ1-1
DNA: TGTGCCAGCAGCTTAGAAGGACTAGGTAGCACTGAAGCTTTCTTT
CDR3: CASSLEGLGSTEAFF

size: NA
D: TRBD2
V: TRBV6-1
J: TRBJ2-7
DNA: TGTGCCACCCTCGCGGGGGGGCGGTACGAGCAGTACTTC
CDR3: CATLAGGRYEQYF

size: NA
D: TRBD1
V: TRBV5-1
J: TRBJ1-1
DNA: TGCGCCAGCAGCTGGGGCGACAGGGACAACACTGAAGCTTTCTTT
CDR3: CASSWGDRDNTEAFF

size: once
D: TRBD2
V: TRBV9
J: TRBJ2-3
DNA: TGTGCCAGCAGCGTAGGACTAGCGTCAGATACGCAGTATTTT
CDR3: CASSVGLASDTQYF

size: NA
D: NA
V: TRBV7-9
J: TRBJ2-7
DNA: TGTGCCAGCAGCTCAGGACAGTCGCAATACGAGCAGTACTTC
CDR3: CASSSGQSQYEQYF

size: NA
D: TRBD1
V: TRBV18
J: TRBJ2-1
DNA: TGTGCCACCACAGGGGACAGAACCTACAATGAGCAGTTCTTC
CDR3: CATTGDRTYNEQFF

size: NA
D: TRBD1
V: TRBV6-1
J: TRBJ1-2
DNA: TGTGCCAGCAGTGAAAGACAGGGCTGGGGCTACACCTTC
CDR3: CASSERQGWGYTF

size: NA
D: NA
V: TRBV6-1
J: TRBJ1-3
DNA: TGTGCCAGCAGTGAACAGGAGGGATCGAGAAACACCATATATTTT
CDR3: CASSEQEGSRNTIYF

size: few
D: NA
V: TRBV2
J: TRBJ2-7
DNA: TGTGCCAGCAGTGAAGCTACATCGACAAAGGAGCAGTACTTC
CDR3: CASSEATSTKEQYF

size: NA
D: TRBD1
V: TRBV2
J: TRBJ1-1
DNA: TGTGCCAGCAAGAGACAGGGGGCGTTTGAAGCTTTCTTT
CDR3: CASKRQGAFEAFF

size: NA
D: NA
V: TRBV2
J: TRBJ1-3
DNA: TGTGCCAGCAGTGGGACTCTCTCTGGAAACACCATATATTTT
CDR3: CASSGTLSGNTIYF

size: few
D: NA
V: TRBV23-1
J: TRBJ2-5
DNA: TGCGCCAGCAGTCTGGGGACACTCCCTAAAGAGACCCAGTACTTC
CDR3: CASSLGTLPKETQYF

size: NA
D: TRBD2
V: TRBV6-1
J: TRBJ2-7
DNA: TGTGCCAGCAGGGATCCCGGGACTAGCCTCTACGAGCAGTACTTC
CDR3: CASRDPGTSLYEQYF

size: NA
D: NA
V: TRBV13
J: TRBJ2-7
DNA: TGTGCCAGCAGCTTAGATCCAACTTCTACCTACGAGCAGTACTTC
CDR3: CASSLDPTSTYEQYF

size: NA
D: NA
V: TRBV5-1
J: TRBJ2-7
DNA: TGCGCCAGCAGCTTCGGCGGGGCCTCCTACGAGCAGTACTTC
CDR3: CASSFGGASYEQYF

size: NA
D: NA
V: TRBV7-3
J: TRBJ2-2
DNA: TGTGCCAGCAGTCCGATTTGGCCCGGGGAGCTGTTTTTT
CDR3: CASSPIWPGELFF

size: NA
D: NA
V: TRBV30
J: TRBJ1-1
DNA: TGTGCCCGAGGGGGAGGGGGAGCCACTGAAGCTTTCTTT
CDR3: CARGGGGATEAFF

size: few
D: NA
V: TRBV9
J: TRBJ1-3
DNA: TGTGCCAGCAGCGTAGACCCCCCGGGGACACCTGGAAACACCATATATTTT
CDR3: CASSVDPPGTPGNTIYF

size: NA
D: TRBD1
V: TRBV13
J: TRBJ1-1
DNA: TGTGCCAGCAGCTTATTGTTACGGGACAGGAACACTGAAGCTTTCTTT
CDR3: CASSLLLRDRNTEAFF

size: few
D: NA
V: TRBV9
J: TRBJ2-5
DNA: TGTGCCAGCAGCGTATTTGGGGAGGCAGAGACCCAGTACTTC
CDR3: CASSVFGEAETQYF

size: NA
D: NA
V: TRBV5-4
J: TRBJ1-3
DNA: TGTGCCAGCAGCTTTTCCAGTTCCCGAAACACCATATATTTT
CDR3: CASSFSSSRNTIYF

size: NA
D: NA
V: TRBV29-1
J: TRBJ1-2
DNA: TGCAGCGTTGCCCCCAGGCTCTCAGAAAACTATGGCTACACCTTC
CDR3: CSVAPRLSENYGYTF

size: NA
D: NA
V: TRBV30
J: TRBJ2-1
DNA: TGTGCCTGGCAGGGGGGTTTTGGGCAGTTCTTC
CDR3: CAWQGGFGQFF

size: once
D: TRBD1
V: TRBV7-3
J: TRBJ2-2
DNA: TGTGCCAGCAGCTTGGGGCAGGGGGCCACCGGGGAGCTGTTTTTT
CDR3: CASSLGQGATGELFF

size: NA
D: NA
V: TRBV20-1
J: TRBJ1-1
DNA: TGCAGTGCACACGAGAACACTGAAGCTTTCTTT
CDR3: CSAHENTEAFF

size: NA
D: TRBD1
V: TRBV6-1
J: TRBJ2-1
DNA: TGTGCCAGCAGTGAAGCGAACTGGGGACAGGGAGGGTATGAGCAGTTCTTC
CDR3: CASSEANWGQGGYEQFF

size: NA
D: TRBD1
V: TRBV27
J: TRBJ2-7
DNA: TGTGCCAGCAGGAGGACAGGGGTCCTCTCCTACGAGCAGTACTTC
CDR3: CASRRTGVLSYEQYF

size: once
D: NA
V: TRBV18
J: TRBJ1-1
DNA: TGTGCCAGCTCACCATCGCAGGGCACTGAAGCTTTCTTT
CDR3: CASSPSQGTEAFF

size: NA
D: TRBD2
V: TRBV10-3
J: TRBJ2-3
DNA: TGTGCCATCAGACTTAGCGGGGGGGCCGCAGATACGCAGTATTTT
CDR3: CAIRLSGGAADTQYF

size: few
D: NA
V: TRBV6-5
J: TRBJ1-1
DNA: TGTGCCAGCAGTGCCTTTTCGGGGGACACTGAAGCTTTCTTT
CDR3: CASSAFSGDTEAFF

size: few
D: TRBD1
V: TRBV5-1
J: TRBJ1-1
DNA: TGCGCCAGCTTGGGACAGGGGAACACTGAAGCTTTCTTT
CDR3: CASLGQGNTEAFF

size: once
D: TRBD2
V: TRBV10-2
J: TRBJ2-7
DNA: TGCGCCAGCAGTGAGATAGCGGGGGGCTACGAGCAGTACTTC
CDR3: CASSEIAGGYEQYF

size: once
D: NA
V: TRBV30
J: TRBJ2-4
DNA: TGTGCCTGGAGTCTGGAGTCCAAAAACATTCAGTACTTC
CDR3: CAWSLESKNIQYF

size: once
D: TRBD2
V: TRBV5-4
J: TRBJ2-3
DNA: TGTGCCAGCAGCTTCGCGGGGGGGCGGGGCACAGATACGCAGTATTTT
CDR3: CASSFAGGRGTDTQYF

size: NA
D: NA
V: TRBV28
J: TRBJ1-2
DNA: TGTGCCAGCAGTTCTATCACGACAGATTACTATGGCTACACCTTC
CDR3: CASSSITTDYYGYTF

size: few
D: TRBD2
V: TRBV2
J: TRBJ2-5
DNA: TGTGCCAGCAGCTCCTCCGGACTAGAATCAGAGACCCAGTACTTC
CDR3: CASSSSGLESETQYF

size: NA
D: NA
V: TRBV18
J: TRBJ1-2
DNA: TGTGCCAGCTCACCACCGGTCAACGAGGGCGGTGGCTACACCTTC
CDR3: CASSPPVNEGGGYTF

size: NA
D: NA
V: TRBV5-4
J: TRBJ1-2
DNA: TGTGCCAGCAGCTTGACAGGAATTAGCGGCTACACCTTC
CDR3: CASSLTGISGYTF